The 28 T cell receptor beta chains given below trace back to one sample, sequenced in a study of T cells after yellow fever vaccination. TCRdb reprocessed the 5' RACE reads via MiXCR and lists one record per CDR3 protein. The table has hundreds of thousands of distinct CDR3 sequences, roughly a fifth seen once. Specimen: PBMCs, collected less than 25 days after the first yellow fever vaccination. The receptors stem from a young man who received the YFV17D yellow fever vaccine.

The chain has TRBV30 and TRBJ2-7; the D gene is possibly TRBD2 (6 bases). The V end was cut by 2 bases, the J end by 7 bases, with 9 bases between. From germline, CDR1 is GTSNPN and CDR2 SVGIG (reference sequence). The CDR3 is 11 amino acids. Here the CDR3 reads CAWSRRGEQYF. The CDR3 nucleotides read TGTGCCTGGAGTAGACGGGGGGAGCAGTACTTC.

At least ten counts were recorded for this clonotype. The genes are TRBV5-1 and TRBJ2-1; a weak D match, TRBD2 (5 bases). Germline CDR1 and CDR2: SGHRS and YFSETQ. V was shortened by 5 bases and J by 0 bases, with 12 bases between the two germline ends. The CDR3 runs 15 residues. Here the CDR3 DNA reads TGCGCCAGCAGGTCCTCGGGGAGCTCCTACAATGAGCAGTTCTTC. Translation gives CASRSSGSSYNEQFF.

The rearrangement uses TRBV28 and TRBJ1-2; D may be TRBD1 (6 bases). Between the trimmed V and J ends, which lost 7 bases and 1 base, there was a span of 10 bases. The CDR3 totals 13 residues. The V gene's germline CDR1 is MDHEN and CDR2 SYDVKM. CDR3 nucleotides: TGTGCCAGCACTCCAGGGGATAACTATGGCTACACCTTC. Translated, it gives CASTPGDNYGYTF.

This sequence joins TRBV30 and TRBJ2-5, with D possibly being TRBD1 (5 bases). The V gene's germline CDR1 is GTSNPN and CDR2 SVGIG (reference sequence). CDR3 size: 13 residues. The V gene lost 5 bases and the J gene lost 5 bases, with 15 bases spanning the gap. The CDR3 DNA reads TGTGCCTGGGGGTCTGGCAGGGCGGAGACCCAGTACTTC. It specifies CAWGSGRAETQYF.

This chain joins TRBV12-3 or TRBV12-4 and TRBJ1-5; no clear D gene. The CDR3 is made up of 13 amino acids. The V gene lost 0 bases and the J gene lost 5 bases, with 5 bases spanning the gap. CDR3 amino acids: CASSLAIDQPQHF. The DNA of the CDR3 is TGTGCCAGCAGTTTAGCTATAGATCAGCCCCAGCATTTT.

The CDR3 coding sequence is TGTGCCAGCAGTGAACTCAGGGGTTATAGCAATCAGCCCCAGCATTTT. Translation gives CASSELRGYSNQPQHF. The rearrangement uses TRBV6-1 and TRBJ1-5; a possible D gene is TRBD1 (6 bases). V was clipped by 2 bases and J by 0 bases, with 11 bases between them. Germline loops: CDR1 MNHNS, CDR2 SASEGT. The CDR3 is 16 residues long.

J is TRBJ2-7 and V is TRBV6-5; 7 bases align to TRBD1. The CDR3 is 15 residues long. In germline, CDR1 is MNHEY, CDR2 SVGAGI. Trimming removed 3 bases from V and 0 bases from J; junction bases left unmatched: 5. CDR3 bases: TGTGCCAGCAGTTATTTTGGGGACAGCTCCTACGAGCAGTACTTC. Translated: CASSYFGDSSYEQYF.

This clonotype was seen a handful of times. The V call is TRBV20-1, the J call TRBJ1-1; the match to TRBD1 covers 9 bases. The V segment lost 0 bases and the J segment 0 bases; nucleotides outside the gene matches: 2. This CDR3 spans 15 amino acids. CDR1 is DFQATT and CDR2 is SNEGSKA in the germline V gene (reference sequence). The CDR3 DNA is TGCAGTGCTAGAGAAGGACAGGGGATGAACACTGAAGCTTTCTTT. Its protein is CSAREGQGMNTEAFF.

The sample holds a few counts of this clonotype. The CDR3 nucleotides are TGTGCCAGCAGCGGCTGGTTGGGACTCGTTAATGAAAAACTGTTTTTT. This gives the protein CASSGWLGLVNEKLFF. The chain carries TRBV5-6 and TRBJ1-4, with a weak D call TRBD1 (5 bases). Per germline, CDR1 SGHDT and CDR2 YYEEEE. This CDR3 spans 16 amino acids. The V and J ends lost 4 bases and 4 bases respectively, with 17 bases between them.

V gene TRBV29-1 combines with J gene TRBJ1-3; 8 bases are shared with TRBD1. This CDR3 comprises 12 residues. Per the germline V gene, CDR1 is SQVTM and CDR2 is ANQGSEA. V shed 7 bases, J shed 4 bases, and the junction held 3 bases outside the gene matches. The CDR3 here is CSARTGGNTIYF. CDR3 DNA sequence: TGCAGCGCTCGGACAGGGGGAAACACCATATATTTT.

The rearrangement uses TRBV5-6 and TRBJ2-7; 9 positions match TRBD1. CDR1 is SGHDT, CDR2 YYEEEE, per germline. The CDR3 consists of 15 residues. V was pared by 3 bases and J by 1 base, with 5 bases of the junction left unmatched. CDR3 nucleotides: TGTGCCAGCAGCTCACAGGGGGCCGGGTCCTACGAGCAGTACGTC. Protein sequence: CASSSQGAGSYEQYV.

The CDR3 nucleotides are TGTGCCAGCAGCCTTAGCGGGGGGGCGAGCACAGATACGCAGTATTTT. Translating gives CASSLSGGASTDTQYF. V usage is TRBV7-6 and J usage is TRBJ2-3; 11 bases fit TRBD2. J gave up 0 bases and V 5 bases, and 4 bases lay outside the gene matches. This CDR3 has 16 amino acids. The germline gives CDR1 SGHVS, CDR2 FNYEAQ.

This clonotype appeared a few times. V is TRBV6-5 and J is TRBJ1-6; TRBD1 agrees at 7 bases. After removal of 0 bases from V and 8 bases from J, the junction contained 10 bases not matched to a gene. Germline-derived CDR1 and CDR2 are MNHEY and SVGAGI. This CDR3 comprises 17 residues. In DNA form, the CDR3 reads TGTGCCAGCAGTTACTCACCGGCAGGACAGGATCATTCACCCCTCCACTTT. This gives the protein CASSYSPAGQDHSPLHF.

The chain uses TRBV21-1 and TRBJ1-5; the table's D call TRBD1 went unverified against the DNA. TRBV21-1 is designated a pseudogene. The CDR3 is 17 residues long. DNA for the CDR3: TGTGCCAGCAGCACCCCCGTGGGCAGGGAAGTCAATCAGCCCCAGCATTTT. Protein product: CASSTPVGREVNQPQHF.

This clonotype was counted ten times or more. The chain recombines TRBV2 with TRBJ1-5, with TRBD1 identical over 7 bases. The CDR3 spans 17 residues. Per the germline V gene, CDR1 is SNHLY and CDR2 is FYNNEI. V shed 5 bases, J shed 0 bases, and the junction held 10 bases outside the gene matches. The CDR3 nucleotides are TGTGCCAGCAGTTCTAACAGGGGCGCCTATAGCAATCAGCCCCAGCATTTT. Its translation: CASSSNRGAYSNQPQHF.

This chain joins TRBV7-9 and TRBJ1-1; D is ambiguous. The CDR3 contains 12 residues. Germline V gives CDR1 SEHNR, CDR2 FQNEAQ (reference sequence). The V end lost 5 bases, the J end lost 4 bases, and 8 bases lay between the germline ends. The chain's CDR3 is CASSPGTTEAFF. Here the CDR3 DNA reads TGTGCCAGCAGCCCCGGTACCACTGAAGCTTTCTTT. Drawing the rest from reference TRBV7-9 and TRBJ1-1, the complete variable domain is DTGVSQNPRHKITKRGQNVTFRCDPISEHNRLYWYRQTLGQGPEFLTYFQNEAQLEKSRLLSDRFSAERPKGSFSTLEIQRTEQGDSAMYLCASSPGTTEAFFGQGTRLTVV.

The chain joins TRBV19 to TRBJ2-3; D unresolved. From germline, CDR1 is LNHDA and CDR2 SQIVND (reference sequence). Trimming shortened V by 5 bases and J by 3 bases, and 9 bases separated the two germline ends. CDR3 length: 13 residues. Written as DNA, the CDR3 is TGTGCCAGTAGTCCCGTTTGGACAGATACGCAGTATTTT. Protein product: CASSPVWTDTQYF.

This clonotype was counted once. The rearrangement uses TRBV20-1 and TRBJ2-3, with D unclear. This CDR3 is built from 12 residues. Trimming cost V 7 bases and J 6 bases, with 14 bases left between them. Per germline, CDR1 DFQATT and CDR2 SNEGSKA (reference sequence). The CDR3 nucleotides read TGCAGTGTTAGCAGAGTGCGGGATACGCAGTATTTT. Translation: CSVSRVRDTQYF.

The gene calls are TRBV9 and TRBJ2-2; 8 bases match TRBD2. This CDR3 is built from 17 residues. The junction had 8 bases not matched to a gene; V was cut back by 0 bases and J by 4 bases. Germline CDR1 SGDLS, CDR2 YYNGEE. In DNA, the CDR3 is TGTGCCAGCAGCGTAGAGGGCCCGGGGGGGCGCACCGGGGAGCTGTTTTTT. This sequence encodes CASSVEGPGGRTGELFF. The full variable domain, its missing parts supplied by reference TRBV9 and TRBJ2-2, is DSGVTQTPKHLITATGQRVTLRCSPRSGDLSVYWYQQSLDQGLQFLIQYYNGEERAKGNILERFSAQQFPDLHSELNLSSLELGDSALYFCASSVEGPGGRTGELFFGEGSRLTVL.

About this clonotype: A much larger clone is a single base away; this may be a read error. The chain employs TRBV7-6 and TRBJ1-5; D not resolved. Germline loops: CDR1 SGHVS, CDR2 FNYEAQ. The CDR3 contains 15 residues. For the CDR3, the DNA is TGTGCCAGCAGCTTACAAAGCGGGTTCAATCATCCCCAGCATTTT. Amino acids: CASSLQSGFNHPQHF. Full variable domain (remainder filled in from reference TRBV7-6 and TRBJ1-5): GAGVSQSPRYKVTKRGQDVALRCDPISGHVSLYWYRQALGQGPEFLTYFNYEAQQDKSGLPNDRFSAERPEGSISTLTIQRTEQRDSAMYRCASSLQSGFNHPQHFGDGTRLSIL.

The rearrangement links TRBV5-4 to TRBJ2-1; D unresolved. In germline, CDR1 is SGHNT, CDR2 YYREEE (reference sequence). Trimming took 3 bases from V and 0 from J, leaving 10 bases between them. The CDR3 is 15 amino acids. The DNA for the CDR3 is TGTGCCAGCAGCTCCCAGAAGAGCTCCTACAATGAGCAGTTCTTC. It specifies CASSSQKSSYNEQFF.

This clonotype showed up just a few times. V is TRBV7-6 and J is TRBJ2-3; tentatively, D is TRBD2 (6 bases). CDR1 is SGHVS and CDR2 is FNYEAQ in the germline V gene. V was clipped by 1 base and J by 3 bases, with 11 bases between them. The length of the CDR3 is 15 residues. CDR3 nucleotides: TGTGCCAGCAGCTTAGGACTAGTGGTAACAGATACGCAGTATTTT. Amino acid sequence: CASSLGLVVTDTQYF.

This clonotype was picked up many times. The chain couples TRBV7-2 to TRBJ2-4; the match to TRBD1 covers 9 bases. Germline V gene sequence: CDR1 SGHTA, CDR2 FQGNSA. The CDR3 has 13 residues. Trimming cost V 7 bases and J 8 bases; bases outside gene matches: 6. The CDR3, as DNA: TGTGCCAGCAACCCGACAGGGGGAGACATTCAGTACTTC. Its translation is CASNPTGGDIQYF.

The chain uses TRBV29-1 and TRBJ2-3; no definite D call. Germline CDR1 reads SQVTM; CDR2 reads ANQGSEA. There are 14 residues in the CDR3. V gave up 6 bases and J gave up 2 bases, with 15 bases separating them. CDR3 DNA sequence: TGCAGCGTCTATGGTCTTATCGACACAGATACGCAGTATTTT. It is translated as CSVYGLIDTDTQYF.

There are a few counts of this clonotype. The chain joins TRBV7-9 to TRBJ1-2; 9 nucleotides align to TRBD1. The CDR3 loop spans 15 amino acids. V shed 1 base, J shed 3 bases, and the junction held 3 bases outside the gene matches. The germline V gene has CDR1 SEHNR and CDR2 FQNEAQ (reference sequence). CDR3: CASSLGGQGDYGYTF. The CDR3 DNA reads as TGTGCCAGCAGCTTAGGGGGACAGGGAGACTATGGCTACACCTTC.

This clonotype was detected a few times. The chain joins TRBV7-2 to TRBJ1-1, with TRBD1 identical over 8 bases. This CDR3 comprises 17 residues. Germline V gene data show CDR1 as SGHTA and CDR2 as FQGNSA. The V segment lost 5 bases and the J segment 0 bases; nucleotides outside the gene matches: 11. CDR3 amino acids: CASSGRTGRFMNTEAFF. CDR3 bases: TGTGCCAGCAGCGGGAGGACAGGGCGGTTCATGAACACTGAAGCTTTCTTT.

This clonotype was recorded a few times. This chain uses TRBV20-1 with TRBJ2-1, with 12 bases that match TRBD2. The ends lost 1 base at V and 7 bases at J; junction bases unmatched: 8. Germline V CDR1 and CDR2: DFQATT, SNEGSKA (reference sequence). The length of the CDR3 is 16 residues. The DNA of the CDR3 is TGCAGTGCTAGAGGGTCTAGCGGGGGGGGTTGGAATGAGCAGTTCTTC. As protein: CSARGSSGGGWNEQFF.

This sequence joins TRBV20-1 and TRBJ2-6, with 7 bases aligning to TRBD2. CDR3 length: 15 residues. V shed 3 bases, J shed 13 bases, and the junction held 15 bases outside the gene matches. In germline, CDR1 is DFQATT, CDR2 SNEGSKA (reference sequence). CDR3 sequence (DNA): TGCAGTGCTAGTCCCACCGGGCCCTCCGGGGGGGTCCTGACTTTC. Translated, it gives CSASPTGPSGGVLTF.